Listed here are 22 T cell receptor beta chains from one sample, sequenced in a study of CD8+ T cells in alopecia areata. As to treatment: oral pan-JAK inhibitor, 5-10 mg twice daily. It was cDNA, reverse transcribed from extracted RNA, that served as the sequencing template. The table came from immunoSEQ multiplex PCR; TCRdb's copy has only in-frame clones and leaves some out. This table has some 220,000 clones, more than 45% appearing once. The sequencing here drew on CD4+ T cells sorted from blood, taken at week 4, from a patient treated with tofacitinib. These TCRs come from a human donor with alopecia areata.

This clone was picked up a small number of times. The J gene is TRBJ2-1, the V gene TRBV25-1, with TRBD2 identical over 7 bases. The germline V gene encodes CDR1 MGHDK and CDR2 SYGVNS. Trimming cost V 5 bases and J 10 bases; bases outside gene matches: 8. The CDR3 is 13 amino acids. The CDR3 sequence: CASSPAGVQEQFF. The CDR3 region has the DNA TGTGCCAGCAGTCCCGCGGGAGTACAGGAGCAGTTCTTC.

This clone was recorded only once. This chain uses TRBV25-1 with TRBJ2-1, with D possibly TRBD1 on 5 matching bases. The CDR3 totals 14 residues. Trimming shortened V by 1 base and J by 8 bases, and 12 bases separated the two germline ends. The germline V gene has CDR1 MGHDK and CDR2 SYGVNS. CDR3 protein: CASSESDSFHEQFF. DNA for the CDR3: TGTGCCAGCAGTGAATCAGACAGTTTTCATGAGCAGTTCTTC. The full variable domain, in which reference TRBV25-1 and TRBJ2-1 provide the parts outside the CDR3, is EADIYQTPRYLVIGTGKKITLECSQTMGHDKMYWYQQDPGMELHLIHYSYGVNSTEKGDLSSESTVSRIRTEHFPLTLESARPSHTSQYLCASSESDSFHEQFFGPGTRLTVL.

The chain recombines TRBV19 with TRBJ1-2, with TRBD1 as a possible D gene (6 bases). This CDR3 spans 13 amino acids. Deletions cut 4 bases from V and 8 bases from J, with 14 bases between. Germline V gene sequence: CDR1 LNHDA, CDR2 SQIVND (reference sequence). The CDR3 reads CASSNDRTGGYTF. The CDR3 DNA reads TGTGCCAGTAGTAATGACAGGACGGGAGGCTACACCTTC.

This clone has only a few counts. This chain uses TRBV23-1 with TRBJ2-4, with a weak D call TRBD2 (5 bases). TRBV23-1 counts as an open reading frame of uncertain function. The length of the CDR3 is 19 residues. Trimming took 6 bases from V and 0 from J, leaving 24 bases between them. The CDR3 is CASSQPKSRAVLAKNIQYF. CDR3 nucleotide sequence: TGCGCCAGCAGCCAACCCAAATCAAGAGCGGTCCTAGCCAAAAACATTCAGTACTTC.

V gene TRBV29-1 combines with J gene TRBJ2-3; the D gene could be TRBD1 or TRBD2 (5 bases each). V shed 3 bases and J shed 4 bases, with 11 bases lying between them. Germline V gives CDR1 SQVTM, CDR2 ANQGSEA. This CDR3 spans 13 amino acids. The CDR3 DNA sequence: TGCAGCGTTGACGGGGCTGGTGCAGATACGCAGTATTTT. It specifies CSVDGAGADTQYF.

The chain has TRBV6-5 and TRBJ1-6; D is undetermined. The ends were cut back, 0 bases at V and 7 bases at J, with 7 bases in the middle. The CDR3 contains 14 residues. The germline V gene encodes CDR1 MNHEY and CDR2 SVGAGI. DNA of the CDR3: TGTGCCAGCAGTTACTCGAGGCGGAATTCACCCCTCCACTTT. Its translation is CASSYSRRNSPLHF.

The chain employs TRBV7-2 and TRBJ2-6; TRBD1 might be the D (6 bases). The germline V gene has CDR1 SGHTA and CDR2 FQGNSA. The CDR3 runs 19 residues. Deletions cut 4 bases from V and 0 bases from J, with 19 bases between. CDR3: CASSSRQVAHNSGANVLTF. The DNA of the CDR3 is TGTGCCAGCAGCTCCAGACAGGTGGCACATAACTCTGGGGCCAACGTCCTGACTTTC.

The table lists this clone with many counts. This CDR3 reads CASKVVDISTDTQYF. CDR3 DNA sequence: TGCGCCAGCAAAGTGGTTGATATAAGCACAGATACGCAGTATTTT. The chain joins TRBV10-1 to TRBJ2-3; D not resolved. The V end lost 7 bases, the J end lost 0 bases, and 14 bases lay between the germline ends. CDR3 length: 15 residues. The germline gives CDR1 WNHNN, CDR2 SYGVQD (reference sequence).

The V and J genes are TRBV5-1 and TRBJ2-2; D may match TRBD1 or TRBD2 (5 bases each). The CDR3 is 15 amino acids. The germline gives CDR1 SGHRS, CDR2 YFSETQ. Trimming took 4 bases from V and 5 from J, leaving 15 bases between them. The DNA for the CDR3 is TGCGCCAGCAGCCCGGGGTCCTCAGGGACCGGGGAGCTGTTTTTT. This encodes CASSPGSSGTGELFF.

The V gene is TRBV7-8, the J gene TRBJ1-5, with 7 bases lining up with TRBD1. From germline, CDR1 is SGHVS and CDR2 FQNEAQ. J lost 3 bases, V lost 5 bases, and 4 bases had no gene match. The CDR3 is made up of 14 amino acids. CDR3 bases: TGTGCCAGCAGCCAAGGGACAGTCAATCAGCCCCAGCATTTT. This translates into CASSQGTVNQPQHF.

This chain links TRBV30 with TRBJ2-7, with D tentatively TRBD1 (6 bases). V shed 0 bases and J shed 6 bases, with 18 bases lying between them. Germline V gives CDR1 GTSNPN, CDR2 SVGIG (reference sequence). This CDR3 comprises 15 residues. The CDR3 DNA follows: TGTGCCTGGAGTGTAGGGGGACACGGTCTCCTCGAGCAGTACTTC. This codes for CAWSVGGHGLLEQYF.

This clone was recorded only once. The chain recombines TRBV7-9 with TRBJ2-7, with D maybe TRBD2 (7 bases). The V end lost 0 bases, the J end lost 5 bases, and 14 bases lay between the germline ends. Germline assignment: CDR1 SEHNR and CDR2 FQNEAQ (reference sequence). The CDR3 covers 15 residues. CDR3 bases: TGTGCCAGCAGCTTAGCAGCGGGACATGGCCACGAGCAGTACTTC. This sequence encodes CASSLAAGHGHEQYF. The full variable domain, in which reference TRBV7-9 and TRBJ2-7 provide the parts outside the CDR3, is DTGVSQNPRHKITKRGQNVTFRCDPISEHNRLYWYRQTLGQGPEFLTYFQNEAQLEKSRLLSDRFSAERPKGSFSTLEIQRTEQGDSAMYLCASSLAAGHGHEQYFGPGTRLTVT.

The chain joins TRBV10-2 to TRBJ2-2; D unresolved. V was shortened by 7 bases and J by 6 bases, with 6 bases between the two germline ends. Germline-derived CDR1 and CDR2 are WSHSY and SAAADI. The CDR3 length is 11 residues. CDR3 residues: CASTPAGELFF. The CDR3, as DNA: TGCGCCAGCACTCCAGCCGGGGAGCTGTTTTTT.

The chain couples TRBV30 to TRBJ1-5, with D possibly matching TRBD1 (6 bases). The length of the CDR3 is 15 residues. Germline CDR1 and CDR2: GTSNPN and SVGIG (reference sequence). Trimming took 2 bases from V and 0 from J, leaving 11 bases between them. CDR3 nucleotide sequence: TGTGCCTGGAGTCGCGGACAGCATAGCAATCAGCCCCAGCATTTT. This encodes CAWSRGQHSNQPQHF.

This clone has only one observation. The rearrangement links TRBV2 to TRBJ2-7, with 7 bases identical to TRBD1. Germline V gene sequence: CDR1 SNHLY, CDR2 FYNNEI. V was pared by 4 bases and J by 3 bases, with 3 bases of the junction left unmatched. The CDR3 loop spans 13 amino acids. The CDR3 DNA sequence: TGTGCCAGCAGTGGGGGACAGCTCTACGAGCAGTACTTC. Its translation is CASSGGQLYEQYF.

V usage is TRBV6-5 and J usage is TRBJ2-5; D perhaps matches TRBD1 (6 bases). Germline-derived CDR1 and CDR2 are MNHEY and SVGAGI. There are 14 residues in the CDR3. The V and J ends lost 5 bases and 5 bases respectively, with 15 bases between them. This chain's CDR3 is CASSRTANSETQYF. In DNA form, the CDR3 reads TGTGCCAGCAGTCGGACAGCCAATTCGGAGACCCAGTACTTC.

The chain carries TRBV27 and TRBJ2-3; TRBD1 agrees at 7 bases. The germline V gene encodes CDR1 MNHEY and CDR2 SMNVEV (reference sequence). V dropped 5 bases and J dropped 4; count of bases not matched to a gene: 12. CDR3 length equals 16 residues. The CDR3 nucleotides are TGTGCCAGCAGTCGGGCCACAGGGGTTGGGGCAGATACGCAGTATTTT. Translation: CASSRATGVGADTQYF.

This clone occurred a few times. The rearrangement links TRBV6-6 to TRBJ1-5; D not certain. Germline lookup yields CDR1 MNHNY and CDR2 SVGAGI (reference sequence). Between the trimmed V and J ends, which lost 1 base and 7 bases, there was a span of 5 bases. The length of the CDR3 is 12 residues. CDR3 amino acids: CASSYFSQPQHF. CDR3 in DNA: TGTGCCAGCAGTTACTTCTCCCAGCCCCAGCATTTT.

The rearrangement uses TRBV5-1 and TRBJ2-5; a possible D gene is TRBD1 (5 bases). Looked up from germline, CDR1 is SGHRS and CDR2 is YFSETQ. The CDR3 spans 15 residues. V lost 0 bases, J lost 1 base, and 10 bases lay in between. CDR3 amino acids: CASSLGAGIQETQYF. The CDR3, as DNA: TGCGCCAGCAGCTTGGGTGCAGGGATCCAAGAGACCCAGTACTTC.

The chain links TRBV7-9 to TRBJ2-7; maybe TRBD1 (5 bases). The V end was cut by 0 bases, the J end by 3 bases, with 12 bases between. The CDR3 runs to 15 residues. Looked up from germline, CDR1 is SEHNR and CDR2 is FQNEAQ (reference sequence). The CDR3 DNA reads as TGTGCCAGCAGCTTAGCTTCGGGCAGGGACTACGAGCAGTACTTC. Its protein product is CASSLASGRDYEQYF.

This rearrangement joins TRBV29-1 to TRBJ2-5; D gene uncertain. The V gene lost 0 bases and the J gene lost 5 bases, with 7 bases spanning the gap. CDR1 and CDR2 (germline): SQVTM, ANQGSEA. There are 12 residues in the CDR3. CDR3 sequence: CSVEELLETQYF. CDR3 bases: TGCAGCGTTGAAGAATTGCTGGAGACCCAGTACTTC. Supplemented by reference TRBV29-1 and TRBJ2-5, the full variable domain reads SAVISQKPSRDICQRGTSLTIQCQVDSQVTMMFWYRQQPGQSLTLIATANQGSEATYESGFVIDKFPISRPNLTFSTLTVSNMSPEDSSIYLCSVEELLETQYFGPGTRLLVL.

The V and J genes are TRBV28 and TRBJ2-6; 11 bases are a match to TRBD1. V lost 10 bases, J lost 1 base, and 6 bases stayed unmatched. The CDR3 covers 16 residues. The germline gives CDR1 MDHEN, CDR2 SYDVKM. The CDR3 loop is CATGQGADSGANVLTF. The CDR3 DNA reads TGTGCCACTGGACAGGGGGCGGATTCTGGGGCCAACGTCCTGACTTTC.